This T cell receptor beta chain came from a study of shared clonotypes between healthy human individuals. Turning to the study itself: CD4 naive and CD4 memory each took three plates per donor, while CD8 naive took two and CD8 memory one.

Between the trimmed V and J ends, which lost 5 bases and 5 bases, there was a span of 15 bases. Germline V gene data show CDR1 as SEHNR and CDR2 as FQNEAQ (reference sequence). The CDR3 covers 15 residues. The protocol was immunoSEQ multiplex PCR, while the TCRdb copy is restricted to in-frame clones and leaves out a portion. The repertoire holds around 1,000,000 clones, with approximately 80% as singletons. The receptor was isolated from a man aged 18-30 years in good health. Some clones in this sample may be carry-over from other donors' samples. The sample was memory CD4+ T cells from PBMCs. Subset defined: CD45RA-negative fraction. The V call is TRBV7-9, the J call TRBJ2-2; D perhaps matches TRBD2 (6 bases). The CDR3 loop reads CASSITSRSTGELFF. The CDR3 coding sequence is TGTGCCAGCAGCATAACTAGCCGCAGTACCGGGGAGCTGTTTTTT.